This entry concerns a single T cell receptor beta chain. The data belong to a study of sequential checkpoint blockade in melanoma. Turning to the study itself: First-line arms were nivolumab then ipilimumab, or the reverse, randomized 1:1.

Sample treatment: randomized to nivolumab then ipilimumab (arm A) or the reverse (arm B). Assay: immunoSEQ multiplex PCR; the TCRdb copy retains only in-frame clones and omits some. The sample shows 20,000 to 25,000 clones, around 80% of them seen only once. Germline lookup yields CDR1 MDHEN and CDR2 SYDVKM. The CDR3 spans 15 residues. V lost 5 bases and J lost 7; bases outside the gene matches: 9. This clonotype was obtained from a human donor with melanoma. Here the sequenced sample was CD8+ T cells sorted from blood (inferred from file names), taken from a patient given nivolumab and ipilimumab in sequence. V usage is TRBV28 and J usage is TRBJ2-4; TRBD1 agrees at 9 bases. CDR3 nucleotide sequence: TGTGCCAGCAGTCCGACCGGGACAGGGTTGAACATTCAGTACTTC. Its protein product is CASSPTGTGLNIQYF.